The next 4 T cell receptor beta chains were all read from a single sample in a study of T cells after yellow fever vaccination. MiXCR, applied by TCRdb to the 5' RACE reads, yields one record per CDR3 protein. The sample lists about 110,000 distinct CDR3 sequences, approximately 8.4% occurring once. Sequencing used CD8+ T cells sorted from PBMCs, obtained 45 days after the yellow fever booster vaccination. Receptor source: a man between 25 and 39 years old who received the YFV17D yellow fever vaccine.

This clonotype was detected many times. The genes are TRBV21-1 and TRBJ1-5; TRBD1 is the table's D call and was not checked against the DNA. TRBV21-1 is reported as a pseudogene. This CDR3 contains 17 residues. CDR3 coding DNA: TGTGCCAGCAGCAAAAGGGTCAGGGCCATTAGCAATCAGCCCCAGCATTTT. The encoded protein is CASSKRVRAISNQPQHF.

There are many counts of this clonotype. V usage is TRBV20-1 and J usage is TRBJ2-7, with TRBD2 identical over 14 bases. CDR1 DFQATT and CDR2 SNEGSKA come from the germline V gene (reference sequence). J gave up 7 bases and V 3 bases, and 5 bases lay outside the gene matches. The CDR3 spans 14 residues. The CDR3 spells CSARGTSGSQEQYF. Written as DNA, the CDR3 is TGCAGTGCTAGGGGGACTAGCGGGAGTCAAGAGCAGTACTTC.

This clonotype was found many times. The chain couples TRBV6-5 to TRBJ2-7; the match to TRBD1 covers 10 bases. Germline CDR1 is MNHEY and CDR2 is SVGAGI. After removal of 4 bases from V and 0 bases from J, the junction contained 9 bases not matched to a gene. This CDR3 comprises 17 residues. The CDR3 coding sequence is TGTGCCAGCAGTTCTATTATCAGGACAGGGGGCTCCTACGAGCAGTACTTC. Protein product: CASSSIIRTGGSYEQYF.

This clonotype has a handful of counts. The V call is TRBV5-5, the J call TRBJ2-7; D perhaps matches TRBD1 (6 bases). V was trimmed by 4 bases and J by 7 bases, leaving 15 bases between them. Germline V gives CDR1 SGHKS, CDR2 YYEKEE (reference sequence). CDR3 length: 13 amino acids. CDR3 DNA sequence: TGTGCCAGCAGCCAGGGGCTCGCCTGGGAGCAGTACTTC. Translating gives CASSQGLAWEQYF.